Given below is one T cell receptor beta chain in context. These data originate in a study of blood T cell repertoires in COVID-19. Study-wide background: Some COVID-19 samples were acute and others convalescent; all came from the United States, Italy and Spain.

The CDR3 is 18 amino acids. From germline, CDR1 is LGHNA and CDR2 YNFKEQ. The ends lost 6 bases at V and 5 bases at J; junction bases unmatched: 18. Profiled with immunoSEQ multiplex PCR; TCRdb holds only in-frame clones, not every one. The repertoire holds approximately 320,000 clones, around nine tenths seen once, with 2% to 3% in the top ten. The J gene is TRBJ2-4, the V gene TRBV4-2, with 8 bases lining up with TRBD1. The sequenced sample consisted of PBMCs or T cells enriched from blood (not recorded which). The receptor comes from a man aged 60 to 75 who had recovered from COVID-19. The CDR3 sequence is CASRSRTGFVSTQNIQYF. In nucleotides, the CDR3 is TGTGCCAGCAGAAGCCGGACAGGGTTTGTGAGCACTCAAAACATTCAGTACTTC.